These T cell receptor beta chains were read from a single sample in a study of cytotoxic CD8 clonotypes in ibrutinib-treated CLL. Produced via immunoSEQ multiplex PCR; TCRdb's table is partial and in-frame only. The repertoire has 200,000 to 250,000 clones, roughly 79% of them found once; the top ten carry 11%. The source material was PBMCs, sampled after 12 months of ibrutinib treatment. The source is a human donor with chronic lymphocytic leukemia. The CDR3 runs from the conserved cysteine through the conserved F or W. Fields, in order: clone size, D gene, J gene, V gene, CDR3 protein, CDR3 DNA. The D gene is left open where the match is weak. Expanded clones are given a class, and other clones once, few, many or no size at all.

clone size: once
D gene: TRBD2
J gene: TRBJ2-3
V gene: TRBV11-3
CDR3 protein: CASSLDSGGSTDTQYF
CDR3 DNA: TGTGCCAGCAGCTTAGATAGCGGGGGTAGCACAGATACGCAGTATTTT

clone size: -
D gene: TRBD1
J gene: TRBJ1-2
V gene: TRBV29-1
CDR3 protein: CSVPGTGVRKSYGYTF
CDR3 DNA: TGCAGCGTTCCCGGGACAGGGGTCAGGAAGAGCTATGGCTACACCTTC

clone size: -
D gene: -
J gene: TRBJ2-7
V gene: TRBV28
CDR3 protein: CASSSPPPPSGQYF
CDR3 DNA: TGTGCCAGCAGTTCACCCCCTCCCCCATCCGGGCAGTACTTC

clone size: -
D gene: -
J gene: TRBJ2-7
V gene: TRBV7-6
CDR3 protein: CASSLEWQSEQYF
CDR3 DNA: TGTGCCAGCAGCTTAGAGTGGCAATCCGAGCAGTACTTC

clone size: -
D gene: -
J gene: TRBJ2-2
V gene: TRBV10-3
CDR3 protein: CASWTGKNTGELFF
CDR3 DNA: TGTGCCAGTTGGACTGGAAAGAACACCGGGGAGCTGTTTTTT

clone size: -
D gene: -
J gene: TRBJ2-4
V gene: TRBV5-1
CDR3 protein: CASSPPGIAKNIQYF
CDR3 DNA: TGCGCCAGCAGCCCCCCAGGGATAGCCAAAAACATTCAGTACTTC

clone size: -
D gene: TRBD2
J gene: TRBJ2-1
V gene: TRBV29-1
CDR3 protein: CSVGWIAGGFYNEQFF
CDR3 DNA: TGCAGCGTCGGGTGGATTGCGGGGGGGTTTTACAATGAGCAGTTCTTC

clone size: -
D gene: -
J gene: TRBJ2-7
V gene: TRBV6-5
CDR3 protein: CASSRLGVYEQYF
CDR3 DNA: TGTGCCAGCAGCCGGCTTGGGGTTTACGAGCAGTACTTC

clone size: -
D gene: -
J gene: TRBJ2-6
V gene: TRBV29-1
CDR3 protein: CSVEGPSDSGANVLTF
CDR3 DNA: TGCAGCGTTGAGGGCCCCTCTGATTCTGGGGCCAACGTCCTGACTTTC

clone size: -
D gene: -
J gene: TRBJ2-3
V gene: TRBV6-1
CDR3 protein: CASSVAGRKDTQYF
CDR3 DNA: TGTGCCAGCAGTGTGGCGGGGAGGAAAGATACGCAGTATTTT

clone size: -
D gene: -
J gene: TRBJ2-7
V gene: TRBV5-4
CDR3 protein: CASSLGQRTYEQYF
CDR3 DNA: TGTGCCAGCAGCTTAGGACAGCGAACCTACGAGCAGTACTTC